This T cell receptor (beta chain) appears in the sequencing data of a study of shared clonotypes between healthy human individuals. Study-level results: It was observed that roughly 5% of naive CD4 clonotypes were shared across four donors.

A remark on this clone: Its antigen is undetermined.

Data came from immunoSEQ multiplex PCR; TCRdb stores just in-frame clones and leaves some out. The sample comprises roughly 1,100,000 clones, around 76% of which are singletons, and roughly 1.4% rests with the top ten. V was clipped by 0 bases and J by 8 bases, with 11 bases between them. Germline loops: CDR1 SGHDT, CDR2 YYEEEE. The CDR3 sequence is 13 residues long. The sample consisted of memory CD4+ T cells sorted from blood. The subset denotes: CD45RA-negative fraction. This clonotype originated in a man aged 18 to 30 in good health. This chain joins TRBV5-6 and TRBJ1-1; D ambiguous. CDR3 DNA: TGTGCCAGCAGCTTGGGGAACGGCAGGGAAGCTTTCTTT. Its translation: CASSLGNGREAFF.